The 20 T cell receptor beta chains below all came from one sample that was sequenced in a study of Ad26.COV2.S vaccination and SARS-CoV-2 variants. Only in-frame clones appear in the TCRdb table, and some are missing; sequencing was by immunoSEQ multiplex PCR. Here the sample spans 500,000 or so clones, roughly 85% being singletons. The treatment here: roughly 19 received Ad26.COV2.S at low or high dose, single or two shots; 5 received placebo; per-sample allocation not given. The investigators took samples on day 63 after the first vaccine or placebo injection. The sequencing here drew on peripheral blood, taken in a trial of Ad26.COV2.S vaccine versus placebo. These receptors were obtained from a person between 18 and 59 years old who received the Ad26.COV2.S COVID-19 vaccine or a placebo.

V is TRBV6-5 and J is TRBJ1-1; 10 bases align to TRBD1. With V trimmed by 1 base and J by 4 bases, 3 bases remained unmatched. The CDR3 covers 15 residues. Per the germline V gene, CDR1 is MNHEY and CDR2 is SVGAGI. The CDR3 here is CASSYFGQGGTEAFF. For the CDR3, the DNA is TGTGCCAGCAGTTACTTCGGACAGGGGGGCACTGAAGCTTTCTTT.

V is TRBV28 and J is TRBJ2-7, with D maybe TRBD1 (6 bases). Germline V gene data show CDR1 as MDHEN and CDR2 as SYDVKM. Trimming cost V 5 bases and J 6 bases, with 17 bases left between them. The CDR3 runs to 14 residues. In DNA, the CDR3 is TGTGCCAGCAGTCCGACAGGTTCGTGGGCCGAGCAGTACTTC. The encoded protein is CASSPTGSWAEQYF.

In DNA, the CDR3 is TGTGCCACCACTACAGGGGGCTCTAATTCACCCCTCCACTTT. Protein sequence: CATTTGGSNSPLHF. V is TRBV18 and J is TRBJ1-6; 9 bases are shared with TRBD1. This CDR3 has 14 residues. Germline trimming cut 10 bases from V and 6 bases from J; bases unmatched to any gene: 7. CDR1 KGHSH and CDR2 LQKENI come from the germline V gene. Filled out from reference TRBV18 and TRBJ1-6, the complete variable domain reads NAGVMQNPRHLVRRRGQEARLRCSPMKGHSHVYWYRQLPEEGLKFMVYLQKENIIDESGMPKERFSAEFPKEGPSILRIQQVVRGDSAAYFCATTTGGSNSPLHFGNGTRLTVT.

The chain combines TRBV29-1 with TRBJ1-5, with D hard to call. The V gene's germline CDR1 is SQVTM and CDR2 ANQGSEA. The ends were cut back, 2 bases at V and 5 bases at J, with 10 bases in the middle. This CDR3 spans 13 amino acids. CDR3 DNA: TGCAGCGTTGAAATGGGGAGGGATCAGCCCCAGCATTTT. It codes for CSVEMGRDQPQHF.

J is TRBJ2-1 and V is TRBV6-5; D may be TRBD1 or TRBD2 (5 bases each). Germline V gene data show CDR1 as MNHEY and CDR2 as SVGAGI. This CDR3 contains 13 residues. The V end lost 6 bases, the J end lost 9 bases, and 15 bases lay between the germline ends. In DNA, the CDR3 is TGTGCCAGCAGCTGGGGGTCTCTGGGTGAGCAGTTCTTC. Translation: CASSWGSLGEQFF.

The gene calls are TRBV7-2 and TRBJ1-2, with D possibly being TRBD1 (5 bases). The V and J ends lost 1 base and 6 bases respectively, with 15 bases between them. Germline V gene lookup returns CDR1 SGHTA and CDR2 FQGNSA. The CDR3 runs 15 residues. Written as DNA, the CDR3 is TGTGCCAGCAGCTTAGAAGGGGTTGGGAGGGATGGCTACACCTTC. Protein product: CASSLEGVGRDGYTF.

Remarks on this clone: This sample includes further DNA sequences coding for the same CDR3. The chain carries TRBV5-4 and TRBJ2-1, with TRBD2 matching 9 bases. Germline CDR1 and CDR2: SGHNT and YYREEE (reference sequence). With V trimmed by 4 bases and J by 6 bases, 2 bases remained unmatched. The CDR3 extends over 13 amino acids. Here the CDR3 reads CASSEGLANEQFF. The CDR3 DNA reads TGTGCCAGCAGCGAGGGACTAGCCAATGAGCAGTTCTTC.

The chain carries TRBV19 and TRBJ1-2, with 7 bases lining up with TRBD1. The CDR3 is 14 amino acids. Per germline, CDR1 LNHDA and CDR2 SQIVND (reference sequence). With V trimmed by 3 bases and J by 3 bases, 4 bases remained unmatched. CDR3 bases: TGTGCCAGTAGTATGGAGACAGGGTACTATGGCTACACCTTC. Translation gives CASSMETGYYGYTF.

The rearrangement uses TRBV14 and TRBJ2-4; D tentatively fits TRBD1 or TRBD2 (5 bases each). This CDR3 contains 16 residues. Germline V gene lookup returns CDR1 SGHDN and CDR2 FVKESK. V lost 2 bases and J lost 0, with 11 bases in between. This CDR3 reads CASSQYGGLAKNIQYF. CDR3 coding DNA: TGTGCCAGCAGCCAATATGGGGGATTAGCCAAAAACATTCAGTACTTC.

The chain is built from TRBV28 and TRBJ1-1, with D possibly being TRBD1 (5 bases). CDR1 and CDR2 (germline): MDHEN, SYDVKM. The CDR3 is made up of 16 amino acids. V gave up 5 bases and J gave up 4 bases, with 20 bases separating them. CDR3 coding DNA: TGTGCCAGCAGTCAAGTGCAGGGCTTTTATGGCACTGAAGCTTTCTTT. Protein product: CASSQVQGFYGTEAFF.

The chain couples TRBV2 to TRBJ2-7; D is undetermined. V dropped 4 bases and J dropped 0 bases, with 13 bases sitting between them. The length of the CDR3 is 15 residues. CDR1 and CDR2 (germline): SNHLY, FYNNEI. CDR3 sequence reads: CASSGKAAVSYEQYF. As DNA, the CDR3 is TGTGCCAGCAGTGGTAAGGCAGCCGTCTCCTACGAGCAGTACTTC. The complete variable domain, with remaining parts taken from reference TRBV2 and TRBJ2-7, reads EPEVTQTPSHQVTQMGQEVILRCVPISNHLYFYWYRQILGQKVEFLVSFYNNEISEKSEIFDDQFSVERPDGSNFTLKIRSTKLEDSAMYFCASSGKAAVSYEQYFGPGTRLTVT.

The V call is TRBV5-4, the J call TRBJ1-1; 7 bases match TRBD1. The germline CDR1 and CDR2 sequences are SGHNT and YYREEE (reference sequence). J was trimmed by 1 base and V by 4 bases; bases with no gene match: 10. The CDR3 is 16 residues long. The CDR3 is CASSPKPKGANTEAFF. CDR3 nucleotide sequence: TGTGCCAGCAGCCCCAAACCGAAGGGGGCGAACACTGAAGCTTTCTTT.

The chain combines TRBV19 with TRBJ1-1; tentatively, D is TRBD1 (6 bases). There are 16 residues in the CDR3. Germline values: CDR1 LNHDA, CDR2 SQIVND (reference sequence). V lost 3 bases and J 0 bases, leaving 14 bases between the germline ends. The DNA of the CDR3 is TGTGCCAGTAGTATTTGGGGGGGCGACATGAACACTGAAGCTTTCTTT. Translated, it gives CASSIWGGDMNTEAFF. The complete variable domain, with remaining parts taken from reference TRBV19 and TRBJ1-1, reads DGGITQSPKYLFRKEGQNVTLSCEQNLNHDAMYWYRQDPGQGLRLIYYSQIVNDFQKGDIAEGYSVSREKKESFPLTVTSAQKNPTAFYLCASSIWGGDMNTEAFFGQGTRLTVV.

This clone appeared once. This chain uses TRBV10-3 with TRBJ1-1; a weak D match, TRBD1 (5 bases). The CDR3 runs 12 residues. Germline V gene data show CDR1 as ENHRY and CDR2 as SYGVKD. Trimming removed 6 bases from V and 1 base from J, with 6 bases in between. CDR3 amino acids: CAIRDTNTEAFF. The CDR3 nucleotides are TGTGCCATCAGGGACACGAACACTGAAGCTTTCTTT.

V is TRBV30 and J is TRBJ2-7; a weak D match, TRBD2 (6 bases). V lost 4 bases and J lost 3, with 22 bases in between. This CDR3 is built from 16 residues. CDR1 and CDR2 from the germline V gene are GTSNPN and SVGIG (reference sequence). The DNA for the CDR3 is TGTGCCTGGACCTCCTGGCGATCGCTAGCGAGCTACGAGCAGTACTTC. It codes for CAWTSWRSLASYEQYF.

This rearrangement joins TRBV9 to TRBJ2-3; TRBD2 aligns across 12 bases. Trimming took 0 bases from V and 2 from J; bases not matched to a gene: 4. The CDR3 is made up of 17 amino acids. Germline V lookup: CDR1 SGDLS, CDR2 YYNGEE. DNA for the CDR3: TGTGCCAGCAGCGTAGAGGCTAGCGGGGGGGACACAGATACGCAGTATTTT. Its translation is CASSVEASGGDTDTQYF.

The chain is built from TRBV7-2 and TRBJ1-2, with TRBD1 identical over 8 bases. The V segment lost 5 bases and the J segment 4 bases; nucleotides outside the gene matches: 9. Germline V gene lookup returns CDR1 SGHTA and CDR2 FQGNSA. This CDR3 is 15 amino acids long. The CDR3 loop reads CASSKTSGTGYGYTF. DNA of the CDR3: TGTGCCAGCAGCAAAACCTCCGGGACAGGCTATGGCTACACCTTC.

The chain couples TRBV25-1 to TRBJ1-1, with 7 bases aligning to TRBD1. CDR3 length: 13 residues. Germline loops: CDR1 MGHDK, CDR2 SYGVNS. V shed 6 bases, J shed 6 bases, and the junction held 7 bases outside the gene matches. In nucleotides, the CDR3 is TGTGCCAGCAGGGCCCTCGGACAGGCTGAAGCTTTCTTT. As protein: CASRALGQAEAFF.

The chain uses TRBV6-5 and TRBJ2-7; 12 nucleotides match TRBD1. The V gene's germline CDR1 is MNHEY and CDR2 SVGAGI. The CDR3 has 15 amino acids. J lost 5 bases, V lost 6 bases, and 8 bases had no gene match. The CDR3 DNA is TGTGCCAGCAGGCTTTCCGGGACAGGGGGCAACGAGCAGTACTTC. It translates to CASRLSGTGGNEQYF.

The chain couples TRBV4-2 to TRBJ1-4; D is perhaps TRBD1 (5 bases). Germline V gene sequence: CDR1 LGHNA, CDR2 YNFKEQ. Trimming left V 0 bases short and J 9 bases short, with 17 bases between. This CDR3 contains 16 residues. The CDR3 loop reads CASSQDGGRIRKKLFF. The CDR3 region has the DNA TGTGCCAGCAGCCAAGATGGGGGTAGGATTCGGAAAAAACTGTTTTTT.